The 17 T cell receptor beta chains below were found in one sample sequenced in a study of T cells expressing NK-cell markers. Reanalyzing the 5' RACE reads, TCRdb keeps one entry per CDR3 protein, without DNA. Recorded here are about 380,000 distinct CDR3 sequences; the top ten clones represent roughly 5.4%. Sequencing was carried out using blood T cells: a sorted CD56 or NKG2C T cell subset, CD4+ or CD8+ T cells, or bulk PBMC T cells (not recorded which). The receptors were gathered from a man aged 18-75 years in good health.

The chain uses TRBV19 and TRBJ2-3; TCRdb names TRBD1, which stays unverified in the absence of DNA. CDR3 length: 13 residues. Germline lookup yields CDR1 LNHDA and CDR2 SQIVND (reference sequence). The CDR3 sequence is CASGQGSTDTQYF.

The chain is built from TRBV12-3 or TRBV12-4 and TRBJ2-7. The CDR3 is made up of 15 amino acids. The CDR3 spells CASSLAQGSSYEQYF.

The gene calls are TRBV1 and TRBJ2-1. TRBV1 corresponds to a pseudogene. The CDR3 contains 14 residues. The CDR3 here is CTSSSLGHDNEQFF.

The chain combines TRBV2 with TRBJ2-1. CDR1 is SNHLY, CDR2 FYNNEI, per germline. CDR3 size: 13 residues. CDR3 loop: CANSLNSYNEQFF. Full variable domain (outside the CDR3, taken from reference TRBV2 and TRBJ2-1): EPEVTQTPSHQVTQMGQEVILRCVPISNHLYFYWYRQILGQKVEFLVSFYNNEISEKSEIFDDQFSVERPDGSNFTLKIRSTKLEDSAMYFCANSLNSYNEQFFGPGTRLTVL.

This chain joins TRBV5-1 and TRBJ2-7; TCRdb selects TRBD1, and the lack of DNA leaves this call unchecked. The CDR3 consists of 13 residues. The germline V gene has CDR1 SGHRS and CDR2 YFSETQ. This chain's CDR3 is CASSPLGRTEQYF.

The chain's CDR3 is CASSAPGPYTDTQYF. The chain joins TRBV28 to TRBJ2-3; TCRdb gives TRBD1 as the D gene, but with no DNA this cannot be confirmed. Looked up from germline, CDR1 is MDHEN and CDR2 is SYDVKM. The length of the CDR3 is 15 residues. The full variable domain, rest sourced from reference TRBV28 and TRBJ2-3, is DVKVTQSSRYLVKRTGEKVFLECVQDMDHENMFWYRQDPGLGLRLIYFSYDVKMKEKGDIPEGYSVSREKKERFSLILESASTNQTSMYLCASSAPGPYTDTQYFGPGTRLTVL.

V and J are TRBV3-1 and TRBJ1-4. CDR1 LGHDT and CDR2 YNNKEL come from the germline V gene (reference sequence). CDR3 length: 15 residues. CDR3 sequence: CASSQGEVVYEKLFF.

V usage is TRBV24-1 and J usage is TRBJ1-5; as DNA is missing, the TRBD1 call by TCRdb cannot be tested. The CDR3 is 13 amino acids. Germline V gives CDR1 KGHDR, CDR2 SFDVKD. The CDR3 loop reads CATVQQGGQPQHF.

This chain joins TRBV7-3 and TRBJ2-1; with no DNA, the TCRdb D assignment of TRBD1 cannot be verified. The CDR3 runs 14 residues. Per germline, CDR1 SGHTA and CDR2 FQGTGA. CDR3 region: CASSHGGEHNEQFF.

This chain joins TRBV15 and TRBJ2-5; the D call from TCRdb, TRBD2, cannot be confirmed without DNA. The CDR3 consists of 13 residues. Germline CDR1 is LNHNV and CDR2 is YYDKDF (reference sequence). CDR3 region: CATRGLRRETQYF.

V is TRBV12-3 or TRBV12-4 and J is TRBJ1-1. The CDR3 is made up of 14 amino acids. CDR3 sequence reads: CASSLEGGGRKAFF.

V usage is TRBV20-1 and J usage is TRBJ1-5; TCRdb names TRBD1, which stays unverified in the absence of DNA. The CDR3 is made up of 14 amino acids. CDR1 DFQATT and CDR2 SNEGSKA come from the germline V gene (reference sequence). The CDR3 loop is CSASPPSRNQPQHF.

This sequence joins TRBV19 and TRBJ1-5; TCRdb designates TRBD1, a call that cannot be tested without DNA. CDR1 LNHDA and CDR2 SQIVND come from the germline V gene (reference sequence). This CDR3 is built from 15 residues. The CDR3 region is CASSTGTGYNQPQHF.

The chain recombines TRBV11-2 with TRBJ2-4; lacking DNA, the TRBD2 call made by TCRdb goes unchecked. The CDR3 runs to 19 residues. Germline CDR1 SGHAT, CDR2 FQNNGV. The CDR3 protein is CASSLDLVRAGSTKNIQYF.

This sequence joins TRBV20-1 and TRBJ2-3; the TCRdb D gene call, TRBD2, has no DNA to confirm it. The CDR3 is 15 amino acids. Germline-derived CDR1 and CDR2 are DFQATT and SNEGSKA (reference sequence). The CDR3 loop is CSALRSGGYTDTQYF.

The gene calls are TRBV5-1 and TRBJ1-4; the TRBD1 assignment by TCRdb is unverifiable without DNA. The CDR3 covers 14 residues. CDR1 is SGHRS, CDR2 YFSETQ, per germline. CDR3 protein: CASSPRDPNEKLFF.

The chain joins TRBV24-1 to TRBJ2-7; the D gene TCRdb calls, TRBD1, cannot be checked with no DNA. The CDR3 sequence is 13 residues long. In germline, CDR1 is KGHDR, CDR2 SFDVKD. The CDR3 here is CATSELNRGEQYF.